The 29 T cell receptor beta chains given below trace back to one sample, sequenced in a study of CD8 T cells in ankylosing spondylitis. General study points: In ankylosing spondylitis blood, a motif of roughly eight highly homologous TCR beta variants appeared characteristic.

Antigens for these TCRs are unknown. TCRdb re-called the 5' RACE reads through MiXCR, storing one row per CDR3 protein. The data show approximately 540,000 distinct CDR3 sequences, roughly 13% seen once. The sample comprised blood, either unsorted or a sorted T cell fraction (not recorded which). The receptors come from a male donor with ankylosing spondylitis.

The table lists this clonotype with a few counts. The CDR3 region has the DNA TGTGCCAGCAATCCGGGACTAGCGGGAGTTAACGGGGAGCTGTTTTTT. It codes for CASNPGLAGVNGELFF. V is TRBV6-1 and J is TRBJ2-2, with 14 bases fitting TRBD2. The CDR3 has 16 amino acids. The V gene's germline CDR1 is MNHNS and CDR2 SASEGT. After removal of 7 bases from V and 7 bases from J, the junction contained 8 bases not matched to a gene.

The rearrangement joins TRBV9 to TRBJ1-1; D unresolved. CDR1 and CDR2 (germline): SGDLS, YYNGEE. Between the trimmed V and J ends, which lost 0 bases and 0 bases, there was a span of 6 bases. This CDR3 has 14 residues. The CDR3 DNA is TGTGCCAGCAGCGTAGACAAGATGAACACTGAAGCTTTCTTT. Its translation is CASSVDKMNTEAFF.

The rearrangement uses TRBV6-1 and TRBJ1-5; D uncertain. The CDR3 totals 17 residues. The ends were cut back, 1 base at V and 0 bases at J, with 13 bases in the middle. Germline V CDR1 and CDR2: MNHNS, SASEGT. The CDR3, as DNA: TGTGCCAGCAGTGAAGGAGTTGATTCTCATAGCAATCAGCCCCAGCATTTT. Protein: CASSEGVDSHSNQPQHF.

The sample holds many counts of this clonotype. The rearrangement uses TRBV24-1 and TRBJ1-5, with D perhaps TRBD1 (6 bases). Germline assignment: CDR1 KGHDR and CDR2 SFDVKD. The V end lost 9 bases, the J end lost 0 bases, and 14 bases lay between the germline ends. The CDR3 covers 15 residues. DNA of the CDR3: TGTGCCACCCAACCAGGGGACTATAGCAATCAGCCCCAGCATTTT. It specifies CATQPGDYSNQPQHF.

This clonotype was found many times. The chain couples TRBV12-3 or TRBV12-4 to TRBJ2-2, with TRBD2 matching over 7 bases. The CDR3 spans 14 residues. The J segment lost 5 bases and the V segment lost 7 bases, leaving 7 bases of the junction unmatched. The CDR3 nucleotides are TGTGCCAGCACCCTTGGGGAGGGAACCGGGGAGCTGTTTTTT. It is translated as CASTLGEGTGELFF.

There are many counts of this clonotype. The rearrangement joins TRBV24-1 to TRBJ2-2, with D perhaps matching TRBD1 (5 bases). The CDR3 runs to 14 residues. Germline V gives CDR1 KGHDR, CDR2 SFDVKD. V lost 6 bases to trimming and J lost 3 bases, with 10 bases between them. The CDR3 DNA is TGTGCCACCAGTTCGGACAAAGACACCGGGGAGCTGTTTTTT. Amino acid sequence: CATSSDKDTGELFF.

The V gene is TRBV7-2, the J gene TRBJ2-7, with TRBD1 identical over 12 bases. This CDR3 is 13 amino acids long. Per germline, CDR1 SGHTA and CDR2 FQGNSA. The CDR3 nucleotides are TGTCGACGTCCCGGGACAGGGGGCTCCGAGCAGTACTTC. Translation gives CRRPGTGGSEQYF.

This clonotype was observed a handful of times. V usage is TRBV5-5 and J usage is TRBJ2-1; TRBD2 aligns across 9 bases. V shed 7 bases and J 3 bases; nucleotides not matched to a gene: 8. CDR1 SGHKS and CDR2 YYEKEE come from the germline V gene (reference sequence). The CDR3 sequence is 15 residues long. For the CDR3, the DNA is TGTGCCAGCGGCCAGCGGGAGGTACTCTACAATGAGCAGTTCTTC. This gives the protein CASGQREVLYNEQFF.

As DNA, the CDR3 is TGCAGTGCTCACTCGGGACAGGGAGCTAACTATGGCTACACCTTC. Protein: CSAHSGQGANYGYTF. The V and J genes are TRBV20-1 and TRBJ1-2; 9 bases are a match to TRBD1. This CDR3 contains 15 residues. V lost 5 bases to trimming and J lost 0 bases; unmatched junction nucleotides: 7. Germline lookup yields CDR1 DFQATT and CDR2 SNEGSKA (reference sequence).

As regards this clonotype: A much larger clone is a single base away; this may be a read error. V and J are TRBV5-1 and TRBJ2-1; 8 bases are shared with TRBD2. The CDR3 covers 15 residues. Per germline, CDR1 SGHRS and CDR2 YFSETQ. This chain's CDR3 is CSSSFAGGGNNEQFF. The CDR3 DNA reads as TGCTCCAGCAGCTTTGCGGGAGGTGGCAACAATGAGCAGTTCTTC.

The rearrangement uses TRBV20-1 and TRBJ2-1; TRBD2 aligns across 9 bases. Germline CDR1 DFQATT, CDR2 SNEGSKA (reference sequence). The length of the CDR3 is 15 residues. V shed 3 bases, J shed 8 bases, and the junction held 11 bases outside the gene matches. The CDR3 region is CSASRGSSGTHEQFF. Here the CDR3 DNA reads TGCAGTGCTAGTCGAGGGTCTAGCGGGACGCATGAGCAGTTCTTC.

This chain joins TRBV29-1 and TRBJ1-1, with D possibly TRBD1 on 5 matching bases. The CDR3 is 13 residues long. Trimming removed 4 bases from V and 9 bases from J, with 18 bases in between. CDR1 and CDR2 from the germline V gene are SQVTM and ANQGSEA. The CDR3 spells CSVGSRLGDKAFF. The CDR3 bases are TGCAGCGTTGGGTCTAGGTTGGGGGATAAAGCTTTCTTT.

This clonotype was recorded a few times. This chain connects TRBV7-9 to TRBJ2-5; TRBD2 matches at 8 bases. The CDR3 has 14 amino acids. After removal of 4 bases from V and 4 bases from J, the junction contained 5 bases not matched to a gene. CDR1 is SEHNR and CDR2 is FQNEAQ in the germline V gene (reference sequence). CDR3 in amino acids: CASSSSGRIETQYF. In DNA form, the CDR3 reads TGTGCCAGCAGCTCCAGCGGGAGAATAGAGACCCAGTACTTC.

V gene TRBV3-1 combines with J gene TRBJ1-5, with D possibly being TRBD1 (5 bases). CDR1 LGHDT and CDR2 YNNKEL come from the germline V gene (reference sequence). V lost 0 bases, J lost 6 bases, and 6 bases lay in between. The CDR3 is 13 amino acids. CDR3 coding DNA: TGTGCCAGCAGCCAAGACAGGGCTCAGCCCCAGCATTTT. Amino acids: CASSQDRAQPQHF. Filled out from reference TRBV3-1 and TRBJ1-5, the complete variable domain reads DTAVSQTPKYLVTQMGNDKSIKCEQNLGHDTMYWYKQDSKKFLKIMFSYNNKELIINETVPNRFSPKSPDKAHLNLHINSLELGDSAVYFCASSQDRAQPQHFGDGTRLSIL.

CDR3 DNA sequence: TGTGCCAGCAGTTTCGGAGGGGCTGGGGCCAACGTCCTGACTTTC. Protein: CASSFGGAGANVLTF. The rearrangement uses TRBV12-3 or TRBV12-4 and TRBJ2-6; TRBD2 might be the D (6 bases). V shed 3 bases and J shed 2 bases, with 8 bases lying between them. CDR3 size: 15 residues.

CDR3: CASSQQQNQPQHF. The CDR3 DNA follows: TGTGCCAGCAGCCAGCAGCAGAATCAGCCCCAGCATTTT. The chain has TRBV4-2 and TRBJ1-5, with D hard to call. Trimming removed 3 bases from V and 4 bases from J, with 7 bases in between. The CDR3 is 13 residues long. Per the germline V gene, CDR1 is LGHNA and CDR2 is YNFKEQ.

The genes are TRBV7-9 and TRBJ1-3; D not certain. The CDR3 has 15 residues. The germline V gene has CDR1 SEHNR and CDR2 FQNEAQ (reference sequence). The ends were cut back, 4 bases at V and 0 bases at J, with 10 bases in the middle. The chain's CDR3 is CASSSMASSGNTIYF. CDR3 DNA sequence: TGTGCCAGCAGCTCCATGGCCTCCTCTGGAAACACCATATATTTT.

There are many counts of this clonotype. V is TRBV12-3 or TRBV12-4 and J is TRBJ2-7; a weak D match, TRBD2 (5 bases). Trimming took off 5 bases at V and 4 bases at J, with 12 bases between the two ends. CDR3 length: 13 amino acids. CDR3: CASSQWTVYEQYV. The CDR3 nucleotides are TGTGCCAGCAGTCAATGGACTGTATACGAGCAGTACGTC.

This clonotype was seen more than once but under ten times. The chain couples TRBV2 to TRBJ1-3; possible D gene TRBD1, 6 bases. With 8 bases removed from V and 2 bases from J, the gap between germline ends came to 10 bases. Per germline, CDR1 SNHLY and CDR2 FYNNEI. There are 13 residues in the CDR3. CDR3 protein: CASGGRTGNTIYF. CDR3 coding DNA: TGTGCCAGCGGGGGGCGGACTGGAAACACCATATATTTT. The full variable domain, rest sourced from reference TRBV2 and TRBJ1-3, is EPEVTQTPSHQVTQMGQEVILRCVPISNHLYFYWYRQILGQKVEFLVSFYNNEISEKSEIFDDQFSVERPDGSNFTLKIRSTKLEDSAMYFCASGGRTGNTIYFGEGSWLTVV.

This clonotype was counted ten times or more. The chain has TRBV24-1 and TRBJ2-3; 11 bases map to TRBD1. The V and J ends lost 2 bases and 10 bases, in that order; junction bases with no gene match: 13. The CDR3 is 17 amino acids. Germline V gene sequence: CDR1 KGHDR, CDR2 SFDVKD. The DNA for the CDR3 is TGTGCCACCAGTGATTGGGGGACAGGGGGAATGATTCCAGCGCAGTATTTT. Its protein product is CATSDWGTGGMIPAQYF.

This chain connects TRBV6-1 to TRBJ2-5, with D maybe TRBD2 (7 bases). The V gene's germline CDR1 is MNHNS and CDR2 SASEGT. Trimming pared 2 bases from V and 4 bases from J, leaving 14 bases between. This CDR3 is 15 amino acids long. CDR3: CASSEFGGAGETQYF. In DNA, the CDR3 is TGTGCCAGCAGTGAATTTGGGGGGGCAGGAGAGACCCAGTACTTC.

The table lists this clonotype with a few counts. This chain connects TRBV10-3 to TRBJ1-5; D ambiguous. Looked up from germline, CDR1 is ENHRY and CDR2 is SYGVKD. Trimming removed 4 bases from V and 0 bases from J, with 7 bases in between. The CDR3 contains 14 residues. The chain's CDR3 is CAISGANSNQPQHF. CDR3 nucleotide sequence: TGTGCCATCAGTGGGGCTAATAGCAATCAGCCCCAGCATTTT.

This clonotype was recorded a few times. The CDR3 sequence: CSARDGLTQADQPQHF. The CDR3 coding sequence is TGCAGTGCTAGAGACGGTCTCACTCAGGCGGATCAGCCCCAGCATTTT. The V call is TRBV20-1, the J call TRBJ1-5; D uncertain. Germline V gives CDR1 DFQATT, CDR2 SNEGSKA (reference sequence). Deletions cut 0 bases from V and 5 bases from J, with 17 bases between. The CDR3 runs 16 residues.

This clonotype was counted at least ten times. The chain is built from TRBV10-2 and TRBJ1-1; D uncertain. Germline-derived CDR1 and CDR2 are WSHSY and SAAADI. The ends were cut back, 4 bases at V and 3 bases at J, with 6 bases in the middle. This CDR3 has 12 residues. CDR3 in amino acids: CASSGTYTEAFF. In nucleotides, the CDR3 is TGCGCCAGCAGTGGGACCTACACTGAAGCTTTCTTT.

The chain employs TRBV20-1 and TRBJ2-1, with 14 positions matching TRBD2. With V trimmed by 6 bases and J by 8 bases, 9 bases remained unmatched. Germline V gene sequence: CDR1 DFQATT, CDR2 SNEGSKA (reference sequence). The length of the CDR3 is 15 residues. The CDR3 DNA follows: TGCAGTGCCACTCTGCTGACTAGCGGGAGGGATGAGCAGTTCTTC. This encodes CSATLLTSGRDEQFF.

The CDR3 here is CASSLESRGGGYNEQFF. CDR3 nucleotide sequence: TGTGCCAGCAGCTTGGAGTCAAGGGGGGGAGGGTACAATGAGCAGTTCTTC. The chain uses TRBV5-6 and TRBJ2-1, with D possibly matching TRBD2 (7 bases). Germline V lookup: CDR1 SGHDT, CDR2 YYEEEE. The CDR3 length is 17 residues. V lost 0 bases and J lost 4, with 17 bases in between.

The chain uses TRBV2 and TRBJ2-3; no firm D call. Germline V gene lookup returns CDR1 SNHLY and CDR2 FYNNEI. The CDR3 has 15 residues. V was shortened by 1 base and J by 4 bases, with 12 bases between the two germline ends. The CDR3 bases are TGTGCCAGCAGTGAAGACCTCGCGAACTCAGATACGCAGTATTTT. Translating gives CASSEDLANSDTQYF. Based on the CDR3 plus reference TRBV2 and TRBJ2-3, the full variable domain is EPEVTQTPSHQVTQMGQEVILRCVPISNHLYFYWYRQILGQKVEFLVSFYNNEISEKSEIFDDQFSVERPDGSNFTLKIRSTKLEDSAMYFCASSEDLANSDTQYFGPGTRLTVL.

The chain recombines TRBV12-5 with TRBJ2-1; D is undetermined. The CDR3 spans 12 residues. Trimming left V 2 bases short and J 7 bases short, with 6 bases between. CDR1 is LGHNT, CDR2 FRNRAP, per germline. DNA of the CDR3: TGTGCTAGTGGTTTGTACATTAATGAGCAGTTCTTC. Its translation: CASGLYINEQFF.

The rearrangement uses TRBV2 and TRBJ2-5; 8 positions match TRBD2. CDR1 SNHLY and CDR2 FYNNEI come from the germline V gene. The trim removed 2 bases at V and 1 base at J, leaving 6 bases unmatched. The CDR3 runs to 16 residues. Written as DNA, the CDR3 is TGTGCCAGCAGTGAATCTGCGGGAGGAATCCAAGAGACCCAGTACTTC. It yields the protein CASSESAGGIQETQYF.